This TCR beta chain was identified during a study of blood T cell repertoires in COVID-19. About the study: Specimens from acute and convalescent COVID-19 originated in the United States, Italy and Spain.

This CDR3 contains 15 residues. V shed 1 base and J 7 bases; nucleotides not matched to a gene: 11. The V gene's germline CDR1 is SGHKS and CDR2 YYEKEE (reference sequence). Source study methods: Estimation of nucleated cell counts relied on the amplification of reference gene primers. The repertoire was sequenced with immunoSEQ multiplex PCR; TCRdb's copy has only in-frame clones and lacks some. V and J calls and clone size come straight from that table; D and trimming were deduced from the DNA. The sample has 180,000 or so clones; 75% to 90% are singletons. Sequenced material: peripheral blood. The sequence was obtained from a man in his sixties with acute or convalescent COVID-19. The chain links TRBV5-5 to TRBJ2-7, with 7 bases aligning to TRBD2. CDR3 coding DNA: TGTGCCAGCAGCTTGACGGGGCGGGGGAAAGGGGAGCAGTACTTC. Translated: CASSLTGRGKGEQYF.